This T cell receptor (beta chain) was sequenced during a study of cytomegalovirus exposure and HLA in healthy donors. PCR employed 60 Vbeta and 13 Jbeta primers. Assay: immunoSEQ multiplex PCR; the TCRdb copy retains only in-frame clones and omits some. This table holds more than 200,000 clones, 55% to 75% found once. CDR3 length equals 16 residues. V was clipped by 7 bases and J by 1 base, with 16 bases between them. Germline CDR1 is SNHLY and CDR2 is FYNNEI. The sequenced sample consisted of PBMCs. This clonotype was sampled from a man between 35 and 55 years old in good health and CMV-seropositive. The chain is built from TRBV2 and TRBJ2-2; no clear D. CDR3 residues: CASTSAVAVNTGELFF. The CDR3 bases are TGTGCCAGCACCTCCGCCGTGGCAGTGAACACCGGGGAGCTGTTTTTT.